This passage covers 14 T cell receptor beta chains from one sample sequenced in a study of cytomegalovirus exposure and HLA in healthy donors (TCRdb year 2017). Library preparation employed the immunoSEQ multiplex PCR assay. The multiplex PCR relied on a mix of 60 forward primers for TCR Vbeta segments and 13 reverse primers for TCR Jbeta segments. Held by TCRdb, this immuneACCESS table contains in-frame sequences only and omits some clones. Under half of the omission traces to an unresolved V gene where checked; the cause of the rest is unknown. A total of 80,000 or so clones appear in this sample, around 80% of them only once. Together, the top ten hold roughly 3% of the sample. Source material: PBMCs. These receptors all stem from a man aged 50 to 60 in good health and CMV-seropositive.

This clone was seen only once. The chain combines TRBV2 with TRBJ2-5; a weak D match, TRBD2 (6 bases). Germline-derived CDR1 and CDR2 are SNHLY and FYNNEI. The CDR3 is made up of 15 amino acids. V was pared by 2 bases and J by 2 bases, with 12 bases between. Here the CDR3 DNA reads TGTGCCAGCAGTGAACTCGCGGGGCTACAAGAGACCCAGTACTTC. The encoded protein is CASSELAGLQETQYF.

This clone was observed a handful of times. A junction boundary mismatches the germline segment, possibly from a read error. CDR3 nucleotides: TGTGCCAGCAGCGTTTCGGCGGGAGGAGGGGTGAACAGTCAGTACTTC. It yields the protein CASSVSAGGGVNSQYF. This chain joins TRBV11-2 and TRBJ2-4; 8 bases match TRBD2. Germline CDR1 SGHAT, CDR2 FQNNGV. This CDR3 has 16 amino acids.

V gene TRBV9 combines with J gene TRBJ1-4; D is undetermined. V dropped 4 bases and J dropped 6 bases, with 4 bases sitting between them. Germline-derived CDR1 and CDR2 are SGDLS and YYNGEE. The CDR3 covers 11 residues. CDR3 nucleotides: TGTGCCAGCAGCCGAGATGAAAAACTGTTTTTT. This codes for CASSRDEKLFF. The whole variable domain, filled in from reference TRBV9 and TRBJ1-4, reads DSGVTQTPKHLITATGQRVTLRCSPRSGDLSVYWYQQSLDQGLQFLIQYYNGEERAKGNILERFSAQQFPDLHSELNLSSLELGDSALYFCASSRDEKLFFGSGTQLSVL.

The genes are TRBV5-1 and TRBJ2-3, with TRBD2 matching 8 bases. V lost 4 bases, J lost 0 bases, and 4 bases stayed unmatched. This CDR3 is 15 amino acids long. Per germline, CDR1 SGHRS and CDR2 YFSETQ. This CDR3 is CASSPPSGSTDTQYF. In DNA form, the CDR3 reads TGCGCCAGCAGCCCCCCTAGCGGGAGCACAGATACGCAGTATTTT. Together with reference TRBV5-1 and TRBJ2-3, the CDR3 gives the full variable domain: KAGVTQTPRYLIKTRGQQVTLSCSPISGHRSVSWYQQTPGQGLQFLFEYFSETQRNKGNFPGRFSGRQFSNSRSEMNVSTLELGDSALYLCASSPPSGSTDTQYFGPGTRLTVL.

This CDR3 reads CASSPQADTQYF. The CDR3 DNA reads TGTGCCAGTAGTCCCCAGGCGGATACGCAGTATTTT. This sequence joins TRBV19 and TRBJ2-3; D gene uncertain. The germline gives CDR1 LNHDA, CDR2 SQIVND (reference sequence). V dropped 5 bases and J dropped 6 bases, with 9 bases sitting between them. This CDR3 has 12 residues. Filled out from reference TRBV19 and TRBJ2-3, the complete variable domain reads DGGITQSPKYLFRKEGQNVTLSCEQNLNHDAMYWYRQDPGQGLRLIYYSQIVNDFQKGDIAEGYSVSREKKESFPLTVTSAQKNPTAFYLCASSPQADTQYFGPGTRLTVL.

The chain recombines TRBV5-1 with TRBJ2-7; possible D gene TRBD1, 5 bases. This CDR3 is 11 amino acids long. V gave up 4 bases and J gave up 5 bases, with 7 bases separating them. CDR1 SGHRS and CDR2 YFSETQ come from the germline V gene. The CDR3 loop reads CASSRTNEQYF. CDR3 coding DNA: TGCGCCAGCAGCCGGACAAACGAGCAGTACTTC.

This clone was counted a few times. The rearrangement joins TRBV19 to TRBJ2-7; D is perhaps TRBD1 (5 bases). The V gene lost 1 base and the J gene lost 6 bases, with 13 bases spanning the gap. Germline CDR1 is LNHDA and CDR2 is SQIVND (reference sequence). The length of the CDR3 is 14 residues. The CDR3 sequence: CASSIGQGMGEQYF. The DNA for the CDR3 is TGTGCCAGTAGTATAGGGCAGGGTATGGGCGAGCAGTACTTC.

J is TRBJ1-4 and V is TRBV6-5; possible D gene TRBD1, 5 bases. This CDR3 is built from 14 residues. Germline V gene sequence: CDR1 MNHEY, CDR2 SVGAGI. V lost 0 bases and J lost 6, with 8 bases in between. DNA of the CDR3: TGTGCCAGCAGTTACTCGTTACAGGATGAAAAACTGTTTTTT. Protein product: CASSYSLQDEKLFF.

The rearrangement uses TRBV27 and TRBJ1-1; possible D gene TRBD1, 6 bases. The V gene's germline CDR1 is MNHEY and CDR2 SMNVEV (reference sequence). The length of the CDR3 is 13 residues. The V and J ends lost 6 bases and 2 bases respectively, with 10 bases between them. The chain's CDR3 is CASSRQANTEAFF. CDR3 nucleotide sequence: TGTGCCAGCAGCCGACAGGCCAACACTGAAGCTTTCTTT.

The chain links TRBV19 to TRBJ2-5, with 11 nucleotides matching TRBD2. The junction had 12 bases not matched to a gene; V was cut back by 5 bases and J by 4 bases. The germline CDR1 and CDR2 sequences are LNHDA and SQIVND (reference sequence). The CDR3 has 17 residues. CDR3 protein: CASSSVAGGPFGETQYF. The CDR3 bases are TGTGCCAGTAGTTCAGTAGCGGGAGGGCCTTTTGGAGAGACCCAGTACTTC.

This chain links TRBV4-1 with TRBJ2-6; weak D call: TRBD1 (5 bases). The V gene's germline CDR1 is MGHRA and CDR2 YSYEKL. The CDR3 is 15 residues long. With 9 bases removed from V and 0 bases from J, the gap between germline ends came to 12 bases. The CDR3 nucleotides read TGCGCCAGTGGACACTCAAACTCTGGGGCCAACGTCCTGACTTTC. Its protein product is CASGHSNSGANVLTF.

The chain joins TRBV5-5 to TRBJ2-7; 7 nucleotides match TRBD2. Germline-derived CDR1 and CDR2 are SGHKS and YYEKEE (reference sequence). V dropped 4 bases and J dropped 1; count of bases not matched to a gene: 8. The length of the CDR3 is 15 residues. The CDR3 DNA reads TGTGCCAGCAGCCCCGGGGGGTCCCCTTCCTACGAGCAGTACTTC. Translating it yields CASSPGGSPSYEQYF.

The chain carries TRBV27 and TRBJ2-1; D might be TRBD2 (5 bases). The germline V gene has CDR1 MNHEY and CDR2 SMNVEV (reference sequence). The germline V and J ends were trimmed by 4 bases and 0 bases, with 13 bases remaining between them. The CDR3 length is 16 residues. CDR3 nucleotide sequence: TGTGCCAGCAGTTCCCGGACTCCGAGCTCCTACAATGAGCAGTTCTTC. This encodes CASSSRTPSSYNEQFF.

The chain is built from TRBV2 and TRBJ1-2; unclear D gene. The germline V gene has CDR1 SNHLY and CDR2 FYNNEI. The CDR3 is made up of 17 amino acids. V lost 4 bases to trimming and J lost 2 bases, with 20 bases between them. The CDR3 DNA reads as TGTGCCAGCAGTGTCGGGGTCCTGTGGAGGGAAAACTATGGCTACACCTTC. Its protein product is CASSVGVLWRENYGYTF.